These T cell receptor beta chains were read from a single sample in a study of graft-versus-host responses after intestinal transplantation. Assay used: immunoSEQ multiplex PCR; TCRdb lists only in-frame clones, some missing. The sample includes about 14,000 clones, less than 45% of them seen just once. The sequenced sample was alloreactive CD8+ T cells from a mixed lymphocyte reaction culture, obtained before intestinal transplant. Every receptor here comes from a human patient who received an intestinal transplant. CDR3s include the opening cysteine and the closing phenylalanine or tryptophan. Each record gives: J gene, D gene, clone size, V gene, CDR3 DNA, CDR3 protein. A D gene is named only where the DNA matches it firmly. Clone size is stated in some rows and not others, as once, few, many or a class when expanded.

J: TRBJ2-7
D: -
size: -
V: TRBV11-2
DNA: TGTGCCAGCAGCCAGGCCGCTGTCTACGAGCAGTACTTC
CDR3: CASSQAAVYEQYF

J: TRBJ1-6
D: -
size: -
V: TRBV19
DNA: TGTGCCAGTAGTATGAGTTTTAATTCACCCCTCCACTTT
CDR3: CASSMSFNSPLHF

J: TRBJ2-3
D: TRBD2
size: -
V: TRBV6-1
DNA: TGTGCCAGCAGTTTAATTAGCGGGATGCAAGATACGCAGTATTTT
CDR3: CASSLISGMQDTQYF

J: TRBJ1-1
D: -
size: few
V: TRBV27
DNA: TGTGCCAGCAGTTTATCGAGTTCAGGTTTTACTGAAGCTTTCTTT
CDR3: CASSLSSSGFTEAFF

J: TRBJ1-1
D: -
size: -
V: TRBV30
DNA: TGTGCCTGGAGCACAGGGCCCCTATTGCCTGAAGCTTTCTTT
CDR3: CAWSTGPLLPEAFF

J: TRBJ2-7
D: -
size: -
V: TRBV10-2
DNA: TGCGCCAGCTCGGGTCGCGAGCAGTACTTC
CDR3: CASSGREQYF

J: TRBJ2-1
D: -
size: -
V: TRBV18
DNA: TGTGCCAGCTCACCAGCGGTATCCTACAATGAGCAGTTCTTC
CDR3: CASSPAVSYNEQFF

J: TRBJ1-1
D: TRBD1
size: -
V: TRBV6-4
DNA: TGTGCCAGCAGTTTAGGGACAGGGGGTAGAACTGAAGCTTTCTTT
CDR3: CASSLGTGGRTEAFF

J: TRBJ1-2
D: TRBD1
size: -
V: TRBV20-1
DNA: TGCAGTCAGGGGGACTATGGCTACACCTTC
CDR3: CSQGDYGYTF

J: TRBJ2-1
D: TRBD2
size: -
V: TRBV6-5
DNA: TGTGCCAGCAGTTGGACTAGCGGCTCCTACAATGAGCAGTTCTTC
CDR3: CASSWTSGSYNEQFF

J: TRBJ2-5
D: -
size: -
V: TRBV5-1
DNA: TGCGCCAGCAGCCACTATCTCGGGGAGACCCAGTACTTC
CDR3: CASSHYLGETQYF

J: TRBJ1-2
D: -
size: few
V: TRBV15
DNA: TGTGCCACCAGCAGAGGGGCAGGGGATCCGTATGGCTACACCTTC
CDR3: CATSRGAGDPYGYTF

J: TRBJ2-1
D: -
size: few
V: TRBV30
DNA: TGTGCCTGGAGTCGCGATAGCGGAGCGTACAATGAGCAGTTCTTC
CDR3: CAWSRDSGAYNEQFF

J: TRBJ1-2
D: -
size: medium-sized
V: TRBV6-6
DNA: TGTGCCAGCAGTACTTTACCTAACTATGGCTACACCTTC
CDR3: CASSTLPNYGYTF

J: TRBJ2-1
D: -
size: few
V: TRBV7-9
DNA: TGTGCCAGCAGCTTACTCTACAATGAGCAGTTCTTC
CDR3: CASSLLYNEQFF

J: TRBJ1-1
D: -
size: -
V: TRBV7-6
DNA: TGTGCCAGCAGCTTAGAGACATTAACTGAAGCTTTCTTT
CDR3: CASSLETLTEAFF

J: TRBJ1-2
D: -
size: medium-sized
V: TRBV5-8
DNA: TGTGCCAGCAGCTTGGGGGCGTACTATGGCTACACCTTC
CDR3: CASSLGAYYGYTF

J: TRBJ2-7
D: -
size: -
V: TRBV4-1
DNA: TGCGCCAGCAGCCAATCGTCACTATCTGCCTCCTACGAGCAGTACTTC
CDR3: CASSQSSLSASYEQYF

J: TRBJ2-7
D: -
size: -
V: TRBV6-1
DNA: TGTGCCAGCAGTCCCCGGAGAGCTTACGAGCAGTACTTC
CDR3: CASSPRRAYEQYF

J: TRBJ2-1
D: TRBD2
size: -
V: TRBV14
DNA: TGTGCCAGCAGCCTACTAGCGGGTGCATACAATGAGCAGTTCTTC
CDR3: CASSLLAGAYNEQFF

J: TRBJ2-1
D: TRBD2
size: -
V: TRBV6-1
DNA: TGTGCCAGCAGTGATTCTAGCGGGATTAAGAGCTCCTACAATGAGCAGTTCTTC
CDR3: CASSDSSGIKSSYNEQFF

J: TRBJ2-1
D: TRBD2
size: -
V: TRBV19
DNA: TGTGCCAGTAGTGTAACCCTTGGTAGCGGGACCTACAATGAGCAGTTCTTC
CDR3: CASSVTLGSGTYNEQFF

J: TRBJ1-2
D: -
size: -
V: TRBV6-5
DNA: TGTGCCAGCAGTTATAGCGGAAATGGCTACACCTTC
CDR3: CASSYSGNGYTF

J: TRBJ1-5
D: -
size: -
V: TRBV28
DNA: TGTGCCAGCAGTTCGCCGGGGGAGGTCTATAGCAATCAGCCCCAGCATTTT
CDR3: CASSSPGEVYSNQPQHF

J: TRBJ1-2
D: -
size: -
V: TRBV15
DNA: TGTGCCACCAGCAAACTAGGGCCACCCCGGAAGGGCTACACCTTC
CDR3: CATSKLGPPRKGYTF

J: TRBJ2-7
D: -
size: -
V: TRBV30
DNA: TGTGCCTGGGGCGGCTGGGACGAGCAGTACTTC
CDR3: CAWGGWDEQYF

J: TRBJ2-2
D: -
size: few
V: TRBV19
DNA: TGTGCCAGTAGTATTGGGGGGAACGCCGGGGAGCTGTTTTTT
CDR3: CASSIGGNAGELFF

J: TRBJ2-5
D: -
size: -
V: TRBV29-1
DNA: TGCAGCGCCCGACCGGGGGAGACCCAGTACTTC
CDR3: CSARPGETQYF

J: TRBJ2-1
D: -
size: -
V: TRBV4-2
DNA: TGTGCCAGCAGCCAAGCCGGTAATGAGCAGTTCTTC
CDR3: CASSQAGNEQFF

J: TRBJ2-1
D: -
size: few
V: TRBV6-4
DNA: TGTGCCAGCAGTGATTCAAACAGGGACCTTGAGCAGTTCTTC
CDR3: CASSDSNRDLEQFF